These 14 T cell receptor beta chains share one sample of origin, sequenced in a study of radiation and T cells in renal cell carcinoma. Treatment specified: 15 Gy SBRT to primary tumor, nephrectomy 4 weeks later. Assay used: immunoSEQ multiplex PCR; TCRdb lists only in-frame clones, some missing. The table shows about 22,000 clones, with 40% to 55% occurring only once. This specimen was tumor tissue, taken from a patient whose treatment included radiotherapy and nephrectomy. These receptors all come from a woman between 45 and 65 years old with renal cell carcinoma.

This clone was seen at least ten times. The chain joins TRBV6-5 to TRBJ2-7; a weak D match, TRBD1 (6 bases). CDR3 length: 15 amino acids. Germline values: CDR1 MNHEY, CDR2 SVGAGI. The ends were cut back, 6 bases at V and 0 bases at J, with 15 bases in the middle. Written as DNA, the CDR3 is TGTGCCAGCAGCCCCGGGACATATGGCTCCTACGAGCAGTACTTC. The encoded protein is CASSPGTYGSYEQYF.

CDR3 sequence (DNA): TGTGCCAGCAGTGAAACTGTGAGCTCCTATAATTCACCCCTCCACTTT. This codes for CASSETVSSYNSPLHF. The rearrangement links TRBV6-1 to TRBJ1-6, with D hard to call. This CDR3 comprises 16 residues. Between the trimmed V and J ends, which lost 2 bases and 0 bases, there was a span of 8 bases. From germline, CDR1 is MNHNS and CDR2 SASEGT.

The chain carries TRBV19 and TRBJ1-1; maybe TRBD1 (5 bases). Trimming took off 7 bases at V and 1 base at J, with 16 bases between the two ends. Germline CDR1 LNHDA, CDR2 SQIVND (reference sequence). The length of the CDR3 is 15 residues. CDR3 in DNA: TGTGCCAGTAAGGGAGGGGAATCCCAGAACACTGAAGCTTTCTTT. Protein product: CASKGGESQNTEAFF.

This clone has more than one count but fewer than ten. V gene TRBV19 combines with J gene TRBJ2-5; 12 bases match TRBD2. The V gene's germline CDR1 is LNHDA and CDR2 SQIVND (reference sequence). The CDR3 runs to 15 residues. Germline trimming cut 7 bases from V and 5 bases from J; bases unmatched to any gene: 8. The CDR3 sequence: CASTRTSGDFETQYF. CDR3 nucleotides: TGTGCCAGTACTCGGACTAGCGGGGATTTTGAGACCCAGTACTTC.

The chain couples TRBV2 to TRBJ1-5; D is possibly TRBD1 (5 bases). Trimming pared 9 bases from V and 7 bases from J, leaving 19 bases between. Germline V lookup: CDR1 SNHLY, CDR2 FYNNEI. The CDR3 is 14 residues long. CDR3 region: CASGRQGPEQPQHF. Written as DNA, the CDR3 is TGTGCCAGTGGAAGGCAGGGTCCGGAGCAGCCCCAGCATTTT.

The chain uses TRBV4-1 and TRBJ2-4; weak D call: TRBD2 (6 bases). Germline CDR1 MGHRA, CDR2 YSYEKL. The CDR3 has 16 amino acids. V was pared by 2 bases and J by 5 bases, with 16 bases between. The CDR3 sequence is CASSQYASVLENIQYF. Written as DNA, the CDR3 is TGCGCCAGCAGCCAATATGCTAGCGTTTTGGAAAACATTCAGTACTTC.

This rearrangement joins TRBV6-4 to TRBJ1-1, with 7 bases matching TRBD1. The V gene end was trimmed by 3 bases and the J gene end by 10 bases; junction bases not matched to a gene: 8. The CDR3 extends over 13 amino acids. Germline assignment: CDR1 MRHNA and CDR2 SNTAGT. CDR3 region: CASSETEGAGAFF. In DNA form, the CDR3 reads TGTGCCAGCAGTGAAACGGAGGGGGCCGGAGCTTTCTTT.

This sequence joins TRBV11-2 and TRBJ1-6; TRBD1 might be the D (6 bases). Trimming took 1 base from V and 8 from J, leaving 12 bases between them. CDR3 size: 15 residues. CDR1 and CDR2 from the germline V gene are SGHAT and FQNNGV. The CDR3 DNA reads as TGTGCCAGCAGCTTAGGGCGGGCAGGGGATTCACCCCTCCACTTT. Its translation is CASSLGRAGDSPLHF.

The DNA of the CDR3 is TGTGCCAGCAGCGTAGTTGGTCTAGCAGGAGATACGCAGTATTTT. Protein product: CASSVVGLAGDTQYF. The chain carries TRBV9 and TRBJ2-3; D might be TRBD2 (5 bases). Germline V gene data show CDR1 as SGDLS and CDR2 as YYNGEE. V was clipped by 0 bases and J by 5 bases, with 13 bases between them. This CDR3 contains 15 residues. Filled out from reference TRBV9 and TRBJ2-3, the complete variable domain reads DSGVTQTPKHLITATGQRVTLRCSPRSGDLSVYWYQQSLDQGLQFLIQYYNGEERAKGNILERFSAQQFPDLHSELNLSSLELGDSALYFCASSVVGLAGDTQYFGPGTRLTVL.

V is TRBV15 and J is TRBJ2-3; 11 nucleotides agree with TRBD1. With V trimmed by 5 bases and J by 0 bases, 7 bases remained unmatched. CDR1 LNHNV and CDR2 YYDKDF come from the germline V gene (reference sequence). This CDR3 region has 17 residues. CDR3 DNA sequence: TGTGCCACCAGCTGGGACAGGGGGAACCCTAGCACAGATACGCAGTATTTT. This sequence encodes CATSWDRGNPSTDTQYF. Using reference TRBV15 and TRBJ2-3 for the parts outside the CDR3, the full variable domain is DAMVIQNPRYQVTQFGKPVTLSCSQTLNHNVMYWYQQKSSQAPKLLFHYYDKDFNNEADTPDNFQSRRPNTSFCFLDIRSPGLGDTAMYLCATSWDRGNPSTDTQYFGPGTRLTVL.

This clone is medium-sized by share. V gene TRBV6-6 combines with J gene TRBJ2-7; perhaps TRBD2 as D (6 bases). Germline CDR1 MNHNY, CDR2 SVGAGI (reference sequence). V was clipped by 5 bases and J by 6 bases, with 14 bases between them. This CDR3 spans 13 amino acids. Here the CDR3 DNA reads TGTGCCAGCAGTGGGCGGGAACGGGGCGAGCAGTACTTC. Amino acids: CASSGRERGEQYF.

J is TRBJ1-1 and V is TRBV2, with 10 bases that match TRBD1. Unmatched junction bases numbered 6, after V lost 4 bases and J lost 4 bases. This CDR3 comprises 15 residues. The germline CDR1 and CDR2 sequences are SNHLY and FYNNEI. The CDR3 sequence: CASSGTGGGSTEAFF. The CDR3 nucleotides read TGTGCCAGCAGTGGGACAGGGGGAGGTAGCACTGAAGCTTTCTTT.

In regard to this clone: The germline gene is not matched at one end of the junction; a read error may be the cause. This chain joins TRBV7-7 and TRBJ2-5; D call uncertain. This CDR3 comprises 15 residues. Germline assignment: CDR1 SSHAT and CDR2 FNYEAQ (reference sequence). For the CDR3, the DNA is TGTGCTAGCAGCATTACGGTGACCGGATTAGAGACCCAGTACTTC. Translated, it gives CASSITVTGLETQYF. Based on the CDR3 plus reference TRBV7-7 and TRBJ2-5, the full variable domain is GAGVSQSPRYKVTKRGQDVTLRCDPISSHATLYWYQQALGQGPEFLTYFNYEAQPDKSGLPSDRFSAERPEGSISTLTIQRTEQRDSAMYRCASSITVTGLETQYFGPGTRLLVL.

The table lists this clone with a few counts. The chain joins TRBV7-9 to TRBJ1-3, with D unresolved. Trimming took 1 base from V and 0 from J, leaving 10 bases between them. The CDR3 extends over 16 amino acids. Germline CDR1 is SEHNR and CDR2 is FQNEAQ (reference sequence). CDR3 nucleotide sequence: TGTGCCAGCAGCTTAGACTCAGTTCGCTCTGGAAACACCATATATTTT. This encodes CASSLDSVRSGNTIYF.